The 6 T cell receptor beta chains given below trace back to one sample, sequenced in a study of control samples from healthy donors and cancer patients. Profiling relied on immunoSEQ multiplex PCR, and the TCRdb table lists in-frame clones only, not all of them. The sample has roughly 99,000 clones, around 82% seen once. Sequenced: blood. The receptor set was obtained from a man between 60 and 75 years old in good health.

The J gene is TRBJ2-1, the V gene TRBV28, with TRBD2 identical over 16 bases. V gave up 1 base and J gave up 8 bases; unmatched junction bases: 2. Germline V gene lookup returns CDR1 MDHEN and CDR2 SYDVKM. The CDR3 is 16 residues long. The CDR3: CASSLLGLAGGDEQFF. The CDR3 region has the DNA TGTGCCAGCAGTTTATTGGGACTAGCGGGAGGGGATGAGCAGTTCTTC.

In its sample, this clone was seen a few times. CDR3 in DNA: TGTGCCAGCAGTGACTCGCCCGGGAGCGGCGATGAGCAGTTCTTC. Its translation is CASSDSPGSGDEQFF. The chain recombines TRBV6-4 with TRBJ2-1; D is possibly TRBD2 (6 bases). CDR1 MRHNA and CDR2 SNTAGT come from the germline V gene. Trimming pared 0 bases from V and 8 bases from J, leaving 14 bases between. The CDR3 is 15 amino acids.

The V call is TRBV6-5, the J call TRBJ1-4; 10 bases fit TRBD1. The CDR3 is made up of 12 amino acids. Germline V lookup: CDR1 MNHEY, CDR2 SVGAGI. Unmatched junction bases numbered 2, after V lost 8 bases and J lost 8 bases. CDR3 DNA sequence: TGTGCCAGCGACAGGGGGCGAGAAAAACTGTTTTTT. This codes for CASDRGREKLFF.

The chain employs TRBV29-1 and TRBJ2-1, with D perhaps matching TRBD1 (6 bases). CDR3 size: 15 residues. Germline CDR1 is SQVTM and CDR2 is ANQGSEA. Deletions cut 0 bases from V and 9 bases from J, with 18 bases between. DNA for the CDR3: TGCAGCGTTGAAGATCCCCGGGGACAATTGGGTGAGCAGTTCTTC. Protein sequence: CSVEDPRGQLGEQFF.

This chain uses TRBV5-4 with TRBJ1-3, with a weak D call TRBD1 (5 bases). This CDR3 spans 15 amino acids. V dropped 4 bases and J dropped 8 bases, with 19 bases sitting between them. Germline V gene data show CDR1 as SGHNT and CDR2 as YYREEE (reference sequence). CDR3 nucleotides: TGTGCCAGCAGCCGGGACGGACGGGGAGGCGACACCATATATTTT. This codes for CASSRDGRGGDTIYF. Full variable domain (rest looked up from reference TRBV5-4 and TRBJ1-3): ETGVTQSPTHLIKTRGQQVTLRCSSQSGHNTVSWYQQALGQGPQFIFQYYREEENGRGNFPPRFSGLQFPNYSSELNVNALELDDSALYLCASSRDGRGGDTIYFGEGSWLTVV.

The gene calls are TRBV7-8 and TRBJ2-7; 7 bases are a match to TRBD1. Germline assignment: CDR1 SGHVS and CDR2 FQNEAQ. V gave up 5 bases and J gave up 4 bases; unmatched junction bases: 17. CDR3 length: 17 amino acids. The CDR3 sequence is CASSPTGVSVSRYEQYF. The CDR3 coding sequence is TGTGCCAGCAGCCCAACAGGGGTTTCAGTCTCACGGTACGAGCAGTACTTC.